The rows below give T cell receptor beta chains drawn from one sample of a study of blood T cells in healthy people across ages. MiXCR, run by TCRdb on the 5' RACE reads, gives a single entry per CDR3 protein. Altogether roughly 800,000 distinct CDR3 sequences are present, 55% to 75% being singletons, with the ten largest covering 20% to 25%. Sequencing was performed on blood. Source of these receptors: a man between 25 and 39 years old in good health. Each CDR3 is given with its conserved first and last residue. D genes are given only for firm matches. Some rows have no size entry. The others give once, few or many, or a class for an expanded clone.

length: 13; D: .; size: .; J: TRBJ2-1; V: TRBV27; CDR3: CASTYRQGDEQFF; DNA: TGTGCCAGCACGTATCGTCAGGGCGATGAGCAGTTCTTC
length: 15; D: .; size: few; J: TRBJ1-6; V: TRBV20-1; CDR3: CSAPRGASYNSPLHF; DNA: TGCAGTGCTCCTAGGGGGGCTTCCTATAATTCACCCCTCCACTTT
length: 16; D: .; size: .; J: TRBJ2-1; V: TRBV15; CDR3: CATSRGRVGTYNEQFF; DNA: TGTGCCACCAGCAGAGGAAGGGTGGGAACCTACAATGAGCAGTTCTTC
length: 15; D: TRBD2; size: .; J: TRBJ2-3; V: TRBV11-2; CDR3: CASSLTSGAWDTQYF; DNA: TGTGCCAGCAGCTTAACTAGCGGGGCCTGGGATACGCAGTATTTT
length: 13; D: .; size: .; J: TRBJ2-3; V: TRBV20-1; CDR3: CSARTDSTDTQYF; DNA: TGCAGTGCTAGGACGGACAGCACAGATACGCAGTATTTT
length: 15; D: TRBD2; size: few; J: TRBJ2-1; V: TRBV12-3/TRBV12-4; CDR3: CASSFRGGGAGEQFF; DNA: TGTGCCAGCAGTTTTAGGGGCGGGGGGGCCGGTGAGCAGTTCTTC
length: 14; D: .; size: .; J: TRBJ1-5; V: TRBV18; CDR3: CASSPDQSNQPQHF; DNA: TGTGCCAGCTCACCAGATCAGTCCAATCAGCCCCAGCATTTT
length: 12; D: .; size: .; J: TRBJ1-2; V: TRBV28; CDR3: CASSFIDYGYTF; DNA: TGTGCCAGCAGTTTCATCGACTATGGCTACACCTTC
length: 21; D: TRBD2; size: .; J: TRBJ2-4; V: TRBV11-2; CDR3: CASSLRGETGTSGINKNIQYF; DNA: TGTGCCAGCAGCTTAAGGGGGGAGACCGGGACTAGCGGGATTAACAAAAACATTCAGTACTTC
length: 16; D: .; size: .; J: TRBJ1-1; V: TRBV27; CDR3: CASLTRQQGDTTEAFF; DNA: TGTGCCAGCCTCACAAGACAACAGGGAGATACCACTGAAGCTTTCTTT
length: 13; D: .; size: .; J: TRBJ2-3; V: TRBV27; CDR3: CASTTESTDTQYF; DNA: TGTGCCAGCACCACGGAGAGCACAGATACGCAGTATTTT
length: 13; D: .; size: .; J: TRBJ2-2; V: TRBV30; CDR3: CACDTSNTGELFF; DNA: TGTGCCTGCGACACCTCGAACACCGGGGAGCTGTTTTTT
length: 12; D: TRBD2; size: .; J: TRBJ2-7; V: TRBV27; CDR3: CASPTSGAEQYF; DNA: TGTGCCAGCCCTACTAGCGGGGCCGAGCAGTACTTC
length: 17; D: .; size: once; J: TRBJ2-3; V: TRBV6-1; CDR3: CASSIRGMGKITDTQYF; DNA: TGTGCCAGCAGTATCCGGGGAATGGGCAAGATCACAGATACGCAGTATTTT
length: 12; D: .; size: .; J: TRBJ2-1; V: TRBV29-1; CDR3: CSVHGSYNEQFF; DNA: TGCAGCGTTCACGGTTCCTACAATGAGCAGTTCTTC
length: 14; D: .; size: .; J: TRBJ2-3; V: TRBV6-2/TRBV6-3; CDR3: CASSYTQTGDTQYF; DNA: TGTGCCAGCAGTTACACCCAAACGGGAGATACGCAGTATTTT
length: 12; D: .; size: .; J: TRBJ1-2; V: TRBV5-6; CDR3: CASTKWLYGYTF; DNA: TGTGCCAGCACCAAGTGGCTCTATGGCTACACCTTC
length: 13; D: .; size: once; J: TRBJ1-1; V: TRBV20-1; CDR3: CSARPGQSTEAFF; DNA: TGCAGTGCTAGACCAGGACAGAGCACTGAAGCTTTCTTT
length: 12; D: .; size: .; J: TRBJ2-3; V: TRBV12-3/TRBV12-4; CDR3: CASSFQTDTQYF; DNA: TGTGCCAGCAGTTTTCAGACAGATACGCAGTATTTT
length: 14; D: .; size: .; J: TRBJ2-3; V: TRBV12-3/TRBV12-4; CDR3: CASSLGAQGDTQYF; DNA: TGTGCCAGCAGTCTTGGGGCACAGGGAGATACGCAGTATTTT
length: 16; D: .; size: .; J: TRBJ1-5; V: TRBV27; CDR3: CASSPRLGGRNQPQHF; DNA: TGTGCCAGCAGCCCAAGGCTCGGGGGGCGCAATCAGCCCCAGCATTTT
length: 18; D: .; size: .; J: TRBJ2-6; V: TRBV7-8; CDR3: CASSFAEGVLAGANVLTF; DNA: TGTGCCAGCAGCTTCGCAGAGGGGGTCCTAGCTGGGGCCAACGTCCTGACTTTC
length: 12; D: .; size: .; J: TRBJ2-3; V: TRBV6-2/TRBV6-3; CDR3: CASSIRDHTQYF; DNA: TGTGCCAGCTCGATCCGGGACCATACGCAGTATTTT
length: 12; D: .; size: .; J: TRBJ2-7; V: TRBV6-2/TRBV6-3; CDR3: CASLDHPYEQYF; DNA: TGTGCCAGCTTGGACCATCCCTACGAGCAGTACTTC
length: 17; D: TRBD1; size: .; J: TRBJ2-6; V: TRBV6-2/TRBV6-3; CDR3: CASTMRDRGSGANVLTF; DNA: TGTGCCAGCACCATGAGGGACAGGGGCTCTGGGGCCAACGTCCTGACTTTC
length: 14; D: .; size: few; J: TRBJ2-4; V: TRBV5-1; CDR3: CASSNTVAKNIQYF; DNA: TGCGCCAGCAGCAATACCGTAGCCAAAAACATTCAGTACTTC
length: 14; D: .; size: .; J: TRBJ2-1; V: TRBV7-3; CDR3: CASSSAGGADKQFF; DNA: TGTGCCAGCAGCTCCGCCGGGGGCGCTGACAAGCAGTTCTTC
length: 15; D: TRBD1; size: .; J: TRBJ1-1; V: TRBV12-3/TRBV12-4; CDR3: CASSRGTGAGTEAFF; DNA: TGTGCCAGCAGCCGGGGGACAGGGGCGGGCACTGAAGCTTTCTTT
length: 16; D: .; size: many; J: TRBJ2-3; V: TRBV20-1; CDR3: CSARPLTPRAPDTQYF; DNA: TGCAGTGCTCGGCCCCTGACGCCGAGGGCCCCAGATACGCAGTATTTT
length: 15; D: TRBD2; size: .; J: TRBJ2-7; V: TRBV5-1; CDR3: CASSPRTSVVYEQYF; DNA: TGCGCCAGCAGCCCAAGGACTAGCGTTGTGTACGAGCAGTACTTC
length: 21; D: .; size: .; J: TRBJ2-1; V: TRBV9; CDR3: CASSINTGVSGSLSSYNEQFF; DNA: TGTGCCAGCAGCATCAATACCGGAGTTAGCGGCTCCCTCAGCTCCTACAATGAGCAGTTCTTC
length: 12; D: .; size: few; J: TRBJ2-2; V: TRBV29-1; CDR3: CSPMDGTGELFF; DNA: TGCAGCCCGATGGACGGGACCGGGGAGCTGTTTTTT
length: 14; D: TRBD1; size: .; J: TRBJ1-1; V: TRBV4-2; CDR3: CASSPTGTDTEAFF; DNA: TGTGCCAGCAGCCCGACAGGGACGGACACTGAAGCTTTCTTT
length: 14; D: .; size: once; J: TRBJ2-7; V: TRBV18; CDR3: CASSPTTLSYEQYF; DNA: TGTGCCAGCTCACCAACTACTCTCTCCTACGAGCAGTACTTC
length: 14; D: TRBD2; size: .; J: TRBJ2-5; V: TRBV20-1; CDR3: CSSWLAGGPETQYF; DNA: TGCAGTTCGTGGTTAGCGGGGGGGCCCGAGACCCAGTACTTC
length: 15; D: .; size: few; J: TRBJ2-3; V: TRBV20-1; CDR3: CSARDVVGSTDTQYF; DNA: TGCAGTGCTAGAGATGTAGTTGGGAGCACAGATACGCAGTATTTT
length: 15; D: TRBD2; size: few; J: TRBJ2-1; V: TRBV2; CDR3: CASSSLAGAYNEQFF; DNA: TGTGCCAGCAGTTCCTTAGCGGGGGCCTACAATGAGCAGTTCTTC
length: 14; D: .; size: few; J: TRBJ2-7; V: TRBV28; CDR3: CASSFPTARGEQYF; DNA: TGTGCCAGCAGTTTTCCTACAGCTCGCGGCGAGCAGTACTTC
length: 19; D: TRBD2; size: .; J: TRBJ2-1; V: TRBV7-2; CDR3: CASSRRQAAGLAGVSEQFF; DNA: TGTGCCAGCAGCCGTAGACAGGCCGCTGGACTAGCGGGAGTTAGTGAGCAGTTCTTC
length: 16; D: TRBD1; size: .; J: TRBJ2-5; V: TRBV6-5; CDR3: CASSYLGTGGRETQYF; DNA: TGTGCCAGCAGTTACCTCGGGACAGGGGGCAGAGAGACCCAGTACTTC
length: 14; D: .; size: .; J: TRBJ1-1; V: TRBV13; CDR3: CASSLDGMGTEAFF; DNA: TGTGCCAGCAGCTTAGACGGGATGGGCACTGAAGCTTTCTTT
length: 13; D: .; size: .; J: TRBJ2-7; V: TRBV29-1; CDR3: CSVVGGTFYEQYF; DNA: TGCAGCGTTGTAGGAGGGACGTTCTACGAGCAGTACTTC
length: 21; D: TRBD1; size: once; J: TRBJ1-1; V: TRBV15; CDR3: CATAGRRRSDRGFVLDVGAFF; DNA: TGTGCCACCGCAGGCCGGAGGCGTTCAGACAGGGGGTTTGTACTTGATGTTGGAGCTTTCTTT
length: 14; D: .; size: .; J: TRBJ1-6; V: TRBV18; CDR3: CASSPGRANSPLHF; DNA: TGTGCCAGCTCACCGGGCAGGGCGAATTCACCCCTCCACTTT
length: 15; D: TRBD1; size: .; J: TRBJ1-1; V: TRBV12-3/TRBV12-4; CDR3: CASSPRTGGASEAFF; DNA: TGTGCCAGCAGTCCCCGGACAGGGGGCGCGTCGGAAGCTTTCTTT
length: 13; D: .; size: .; J: TRBJ2-7; V: TRBV6-5; CDR3: CASSYQITGEQYF; DNA: TGTGCCAGCAGTTACCAAATAACCGGCGAGCAGTACTTC
length: 16; D: TRBD2; size: .; J: TRBJ2-1; V: TRBV11-2; CDR3: CASSSLGTSGLNEQFF; DNA: TGTGCCAGCAGCTCGCTAGGGACTAGCGGACTGAATGAGCAGTTCTTC
length: 13; D: TRBD1; size: .; J: TRBJ1-1; V: TRBV7-9; CDR3: CAIRSRQGTEAFF; DNA: TGTGCCATCCGATCCCGACAGGGCACTGAAGCTTTCTTT
length: 13; D: .; size: .; J: TRBJ2-7; V: TRBV20-1; CDR3: CSAKGFREDEQYF; DNA: TGCAGTGCTAAGGGATTCAGGGAGGACGAGCAGTACTTC
length: 15; D: .; size: .; J: TRBJ2-2; V: TRBV20-1; CDR3: CSALTGTRTTGELFF; DNA: TGCAGTGCTTTAACCGGGACCCGCACCACCGGGGAGCTGTTTTTT